The source of this TCR beta chain is a study of sequential checkpoint blockade in melanoma. Study-level background: Both treatment sequences were followed by maintenance nivolumab.

The method was immunoSEQ multiplex PCR; TCRdb's version includes in-frame clones alone and lacks a portion of them. The table shows 25,000 to 35,000 clones, with nearly 85% occurring only once. Treatment indicated: randomized to nivolumab then ipilimumab (arm A) or the reverse (arm B). DNA-damaging chemotherapy had not been given to any patient beforehand. From thawed PBMCs, live CD3+CD8+ cells negative for CD19 and CD56 were sorted. Germline V gene data show CDR1 as PRHDT and CDR2 as FYEKMQ (reference sequence). With V trimmed by 5 bases and J by 0 bases, 3 bases remained unmatched. CDR3 size: 14 residues.

This TCR derives from a human donor with melanoma. This chain links TRBV13 with TRBJ1-2, with 7 positions matching TRBD1. The sample in question was CD8+ T cells sorted from blood (inferred from file names), obtained from a patient given nivolumab and ipilimumab in sequence. The CDR3 protein is CASSPTGTNYGYTF. The CDR3 DNA reads as TGTGCCAGCAGCCCGACAGGGACTAACTATGGCTACACCTTC.